One and the same sample provided the 5 T cell receptor beta chains below, sequenced in a study of early T cells in non-severe SARS-CoV-2 infection. Each CDR3 protein is one row after TCRdb ran MiXCR on the 5' RACE reads. Of about 44,000 distinct CDR3 sequences listed, 9% to 15% were seen once; the top ten hold more than 15%. Source material: whole blood. These receptors came from an adult who was a healthcare worker with PCR-confirmed SARS-CoV-2 infection or an uninfected control (not recorded which).

This clonotype came up a few times. The J gene is TRBJ2-1, the V gene TRBV29-1; D is possibly TRBD2 (5 bases). Per germline, CDR1 SQVTM and CDR2 ANQGSEA. Trimming shortened V by 2 bases and J by 4 bases, and 12 bases separated the two germline ends. The CDR3 loop spans 14 amino acids. This CDR3 is CSVEIGLLYNEQFF. The CDR3 DNA sequence: TGCAGCGTTGAAATTGGACTCCTTTACAATGAGCAGTTCTTC.

There are many counts of this clonotype. This rearrangement joins TRBV7-9 to TRBJ2-6, with D unclear. Germline CDR1 is SEHNR and CDR2 is FQNEAQ (reference sequence). V gave up 5 bases and J gave up 0 bases, with 11 bases separating them. The CDR3 is 16 amino acids. The CDR3 DNA reads TGTGCCAGCAGCCCCCGAGAAAACTCTGGGGCCAACGTCCTGACTTTC. Amino acids: CASSPRENSGANVLTF.

The table lists this clonotype with many counts. The J gene is TRBJ2-7, the V gene TRBV7-3, with 9 bases identical to TRBD2. Germline values: CDR1 SGHTA, CDR2 FQGTGA. After removal of 0 bases from V and 2 bases from J, the junction contained 2 bases not matched to a gene. CDR3 length: 15 residues. CDR3 nucleotides: TGTGCCAGCAGCTTAACGGCGGGAGGGCCCTACGAGCAGTACTTC. It specifies CASSLTAGGPYEQYF. Using reference TRBV7-3 and TRBJ2-7 for the parts outside the CDR3, the full variable domain is GAGVSQTPSNKVTEKGKYVELRCDPISGHTALYWYRQSLGQGPEFLIYFQGTGAADDSGLPNDRFFAVRPEGSVSTLKIQRTERGDSAVYLCASSLTAGGPYEQYFGPGTRLTVT.

The genes are TRBV3-1 and TRBJ2-2; D is unresolved. The CDR3 is made up of 13 amino acids. Looked up from germline, CDR1 is LGHDT and CDR2 is YNNKEL (reference sequence). Trimming pared 2 bases from V and 5 bases from J, leaving 6 bases between. CDR3 residues: CASSQYSTGELFF. The CDR3 nucleotides read TGTGCCAGCAGCCAATACTCGACCGGGGAGCTGTTTTTT.

The rearrangement uses TRBV4-3 and TRBJ2-7, with TRBD2 identical over 7 bases. This CDR3 is 15 amino acids long. Losses at the gene ends were 8 bases for V and 1 base for J; bases not matched to a gene: 11. Germline-derived CDR1 and CDR2 are LGHNA and YSLEER. For the CDR3, the DNA is TGCGCCAGCGGCCCCATAGCGGGCGGTTCCTACGAGCAGTACTTC. Its translation: CASGPIAGGSYEQYF.